The T cell receptor (beta chain) under discussion was sequenced for a study of human T cells and chemical hapten exposure. Noted time point: pre-sensitization, week 0. Indicated treatment: therapeutic diphenylcyclopropenone sensitization with weekly scalp DPC. V shed 1 base and J shed 8 bases, with 11 bases lying between them. The V gene's germline CDR1 is SQVTM and CDR2 ANQGSEA. The CDR3 runs to 12 residues. From the RACE reads, TCRdb called clonotypes with MiXCR, one entry per CDR3 protein. Of about 90,000 distinct CDR3 sequences listed, roughly 8.5% are singletons. The chain employs TRBV29-1 and TRBJ1-2; D remains ambiguous. The sequencing here drew on whole blood, taken in connection with sensitization to the hapten diphenylcyclopropenone (DPC). This TCR derives from a man aged 35-49 years with alopecia areata. Some clones in this sample may be carry-over from other donors' samples. This chain's CDR3 is CSVEVRWEGYTF. CDR3 coding DNA: TGCAGCGTTGAAGTAAGGTGGGAAGGCTACACCTTC.